The rows below give T cell receptor beta chains drawn from one sample of a study of T cell responses to AZD1222 COVID-19 vaccine. The data were produced by immunoSEQ multiplex PCR, yet TCRdb's version contains in-frame clones alone and is incomplete. The sample yields 120,000 to 150,000 clones, about 89% seen once. The starting material was peripheral blood, obtained 28 days after the second AZD1222 dose. The receptor set was obtained from an adult who received the AZD1222 COVID-19 vaccine. Both conserved end residues are part of each CDR3. A D gene is named only where the DNA matches it firmly. Clone size is not always given. Where it is, it says once, few, many or a class for expanded clones.

V	J	size	D	CDR3	DNA
TRBV30	TRBJ2-3	-	-	CAWNRGQGSNTQYF	TGTGCCTGGAACCGCGGGCAGGGAAGTAATACGCAGTATTTT
TRBV7-2	TRBJ2-7	-	TRBD2	CASSLAGRFIYEQYF	TGTGCCAGCAGCTTAGCCGGGAGGTTTATCTACGAGCAGTACTTC
TRBV19	TRBJ1-3	once	TRBD1	CASLGQGEHTIYF	TGTGCCAGCCTCGGACAGGGAGAACACACCATATATTTT
TRBV27	TRBJ1-4	-	-	CASNTGGVTEKLFF	TGTGCCAGCAACACGGGGGGGGTAACGGAAAAACTGTTTTTT
TRBV28	TRBJ2-3	-	-	CASHGPRDTGDTQYF	TGTGCCAGCCACGGCCCGCGGGACACTGGAGATACGCAGTATTTT
TRBV19	TRBJ2-5	once	-	CASSIVTGETQYF	TGTGCCAGTAGTATAGTAACGGGAGAGACCCAGTACTTC
TRBV6-5	TRBJ2-5	once	-	CASSYDGTQYF	TGTGCCAGCAGTTACGACGGGACCCAGTACTTC
TRBV14	TRBJ1-2	-	-	CASSLGIGYGYTF	TGTGCCAGCAGCTTAGGCATCGGCTATGGCTACACCTTC
TRBV9	TRBJ2-2	-	-	CASSKRRDYMNTGELFF	TGTGCCAGCAGTAAAAGACGAGATTACATGAACACCGGGGAGCTGTTTTTT
TRBV5-4	TRBJ2-7	-	-	CASSPSWGQGTYEQYF	TGTGCCAGCAGCCCTTCCTGGGGTCAGGGCACCTACGAGCAGTACTTC
TRBV6-5	TRBJ2-1	-	TRBD2	CASSYSGLASDNEQFF	TGTGCCAGCAGTTACTCGGGACTAGCCTCCGACAATGAGCAGTTCTTC
TRBV3-1/TRBV3-2	TRBJ2-1	-	TRBD2	CASSQVRTSRDEQFF	TGTGCCAGCAGCCAAGTCCGGACTAGCAGAGATGAGCAGTTCTTC
TRBV5-1	TRBJ1-2	-	-	CASSSPSAGYGYTF	TGCGCCAGCAGCTCCCCCTCCGCCGGCTATGGCTACACCTTC
TRBV15	TRBJ1-5	-	TRBD1	CATSRVIGTASILPQHF	TGTGCCACCAGCAGAGTGATAGGGACAGCCTCAATTTTGCCCCAGCATTTT
TRBV6-2/TRBV6-3	TRBJ1-5	once	TRBD1	CASSPDRGWGNQPQHF	TGTGCCAGCAGTCCAGACAGGGGATGGGGCAATCAGCCCCAGCATTTT
TRBV29-1	TRBJ2-7	-	-	CSVEIQGSSYEQYF	TGCAGCGTTGAAATCCAGGGCTCCTCCTACGAGCAGTACTTC
TRBV2	TRBJ2-5	once	TRBD1	CASGRTGAGGETQYF	TGTGCCAGCGGTCGGACAGGGGCAGGCGGAGAGACCCAGTACTTC
TRBV11-2	TRBJ1-2	-	TRBD1	CASSLNPGQAHYGYTF	TGTGCCAGCAGCTTAAACCCCGGACAGGCCCACTATGGCTACACCTTC
TRBV10-2	TRBJ1-5	-	-	CATRGLNQPQHF	TGCGCCACCAGGGGCCTCAATCAGCCCCAGCATTTT
TRBV30	TRBJ1-5	once	TRBD1	CAWTGGGNQPQHF	TGTGCCTGGACAGGGGGCGGCAATCAGCCCCAGCATTTT
TRBV29-1	TRBJ1-1	-	-	CSVVGGNTEAFF	TGCAGCGTTGTAGGGGGAAACACTGAAGCTTTCTTT
TRBV19	TRBJ2-1	once	TRBD2	CASSIAAGGKNEQFF	TGTGCCAGTAGTATAGCAGCGGGAGGGAAAAATGAGCAGTTCTTC
TRBV5-4	TRBJ2-6	-	-	CASSPFRGAEGANVLTF	TGTGCCAGCAGCCCATTTAGGGGGGCGGAGGGGGCCAACGTCCTGACTTTC
TRBV5-1	TRBJ2-5	-	-	CASSLELAGETQYF	TGCGCCAGCAGCTTGGAACTAGCCGGGGAGACCCAGTACTTC
TRBV19	TRBJ1-3	once	-	CASSSRDGRTPGTIYF	TGTGCCAGTAGTAGCCGGGACGGGCGGACCCCGGGCACCATATATTTT
TRBV2	TRBJ1-6	-	-	CASEEVVGSPLHF	TGTGCCAGCGAAGAAGTGGTAGGTTCACCCCTCCACTTT
TRBV19	TRBJ1-2	-	-	CASRIRGRDGYTF	TGTGCCAGTAGGATTCGGGGTAGGGATGGCTACACCTTC
TRBV3-1/TRBV3-2	TRBJ2-2	-	-	CASSQDYNTGELFF	TGTGCCAGCAGCCAAGATTACAACACCGGGGAGCTGTTTTTT
TRBV25-1	TRBJ1-2	-	-	CASSDGAPHARGYTF	TGTGCCAGCAGTGACGGAGCACCACATGCACGTGGCTACACCTTC
TRBV18	TRBJ1-1	-	-	CASSPLPGAENTEAFF	TGTGCCAGCTCACCGCTACCCGGGGCCGAAAACACTGAAGCTTTCTTT
TRBV27	TRBJ2-5	-	TRBD1	CASSARTGARRETQYF	TGTGCCAGCAGTGCTCGGACAGGGGCCCGCCGCGAGACCCAGTACTTC
TRBV11-2	TRBJ2-1	-	-	CASSGDGGFYNEQFF	TGTGCCAGCAGCGGGGACGGAGGTTTCTACAATGAGCAGTTCTTC
TRBV6-5	TRBJ2-7	-	-	CASRRKGSLHEQYF	TGTGCCAGTCGGCGGAAGGGTAGTCTCCACGAGCAGTACTTC
TRBV7-8	TRBJ2-7	-	-	CASSLTTGPSYEQYF	TGTGCCAGCAGCTTAACCACCGGACCTTCCTACGAGCAGTACTTC
TRBV19	TRBJ2-3	-	-	CASSISRLRTDTQYF	TGTGCCAGTAGTATAAGCAGGTTGCGCACAGATACGCAGTATTTT
TRBV3-1/TRBV3-2	TRBJ2-7	-	TRBD2	CASSQDASGSTMQYF	TGTGCCAGCAGCCAAGATGCTAGCGGGTCTACGATGCAGTACTTC
TRBV10-3	TRBJ1-1	-	TRBD1	CAMRQGGTEAFF	TGTGCCATGCGACAGGGTGGCACTGAAGCTTTCTTT
TRBV6-1	TRBJ1-1	-	-	CASSEMTGALSWNTEAFF	TGTGCCAGCAGTGAAATGACAGGAGCGTTGTCCTGGAACACTGAAGCTTTCTTT
TRBV4-2	TRBJ1-1	-	TRBD1	CASSQVFAGTGVNTEAFF	TGTGCCAGCAGCCAAGTCTTCGCCGGGACAGGGGTGAACACTGAAGCTTTCTTT
TRBV7-9	TRBJ1-1	-	-	CASSRIDEAFF	TGTGCCAGCAGCCGGATCGATGAAGCTTTCTTT
TRBV2	TRBJ2-2	-	TRBD1	CASFKDRGQTGELFF	TGTGCCAGCTTTAAGGACAGGGGGCAAACCGGGGAGCTGTTTTTT
TRBV6-1	TRBJ1-2	-	TRBD1	CASSEPQGAYGYTF	TGTGCCAGCAGTGAACCACAGGGGGCCTATGGCTACACCTTC
TRBV15	TRBJ1-4	-	-	CATSPAGDAEKLFF	TGTGCCACCAGCCCTGCAGGGGACGCCGAAAAACTGTTTTTT
TRBV2	TRBJ2-3	once	-	CASDGLRGDTQYF	TGTGCCAGCGACGGTCTTCGCGGAGATACGCAGTATTTT
TRBV29-1	TRBJ2-1	-	-	CSSRYNEQFF	TGCAGCTCCCGGTACAATGAGCAGTTCTTC
TRBV10-3	TRBJ1-2	-	-	CAIKGITNYGYTF	TGTGCCATCAAGGGGATTACTAACTATGGCTACACCTTC
TRBV7-9	TRBJ2-7	-	TRBD1	CASSSGGSYEQYF	TGTGCCAGCAGCTCAGGGGGATCCTACGAGCAGTACTTC
TRBV6-5	TRBJ2-4	-	TRBD1	CASSSLKTGTKNIQYF	TGTGCCAGCAGTTCCTTAAAGACAGGGACCAAAAACATTCAGTACTTC
TRBV4-1	TRBJ1-1	-	-	CASSLSLLRGPNTEAFF	TGCGCCAGCAGCCTATCCCTCCTGCGGGGCCCTAACACTGAAGCTTTCTTT
TRBV18	TRBJ1-1	-	-	CASSSRGVAEAFF	TGTGCCAGCTCTAGCAGGGGAGTTGCTGAAGCTTTCTTT
TRBV14	TRBJ1-2	few	-	CASSRRLVYGYTF	TGTGCCAGCAGCCGGCGGCTAGTTTATGGCTACACCTTC
TRBV4-1	TRBJ1-2	-	-	CASSQSNPTGGNYGYTF	TGCGCCAGCAGCCAGTCCAACCCGACGGGGGGGAACTATGGCTACACCTTC
TRBV6-5	TRBJ1-5	-	-	CASSNPRGDQPQHF	TGTGCCAGCAGTAACCCCAGGGGCGATCAGCCCCAGCATTTT